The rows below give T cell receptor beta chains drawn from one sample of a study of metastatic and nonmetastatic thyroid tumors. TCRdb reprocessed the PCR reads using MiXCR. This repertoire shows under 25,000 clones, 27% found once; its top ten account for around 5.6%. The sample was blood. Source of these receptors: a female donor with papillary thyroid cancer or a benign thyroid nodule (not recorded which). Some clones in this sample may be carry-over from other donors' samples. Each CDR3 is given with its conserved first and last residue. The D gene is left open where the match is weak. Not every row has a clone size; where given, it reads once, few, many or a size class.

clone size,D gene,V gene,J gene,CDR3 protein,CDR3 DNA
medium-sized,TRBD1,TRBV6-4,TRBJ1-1,CAILKGANTEAFF,TGTGCCATCCTTAAGGGGGCAAACACTGAAGCTTTCTTT
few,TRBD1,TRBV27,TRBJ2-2,CASRLQGDTGELFF,TGTGCCAGCAGGCTACAGGGGGACACCGGGGAGCTGTTTTTT
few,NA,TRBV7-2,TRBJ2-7,CASSLSSTSYEQYF,TGTGCCAGCAGCTTATCCAGTACCTCCTACGAGCAGTACTTC
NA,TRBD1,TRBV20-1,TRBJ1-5,CSAGTAILNQPQHF,TGCAGTGCTGGGACAGCCATCCTCAATCAGCCCCAGCATTTT
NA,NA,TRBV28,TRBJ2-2,CASRPVRSRGELFF,TGTGCCAGCAGGCCCGTACGCTCGAGGGGGGAGCTGTTTTTT
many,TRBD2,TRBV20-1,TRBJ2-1,CSARVTGTSSYNEQFF,TGCAGTGCTAGAGTCACCGGGACTAGCTCCTACAATGAGCAGTTCTTC
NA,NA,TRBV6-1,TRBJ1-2,CARTTDSSRANYGYTF,TGTGCCAGAACTACCGATTCCTCCCGAGCTAACTATGGCTACACCTTC
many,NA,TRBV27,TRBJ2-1,CASSGGAGLSYNEQFF,TGTGCCAGCAGTGGAGGTGCGGGGCTATCCTACAATGAGCAGTTCTTC
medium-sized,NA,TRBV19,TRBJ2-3,CASNSGRTDTQYF,TGTGCCAGTAATAGCGGCCGCACAGATACGCAGTATTTT
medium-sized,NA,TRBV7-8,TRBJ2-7,CASSLEGGTYEQYF,TGTGCCAGCAGCTTAGAGGGCGGAACCTACGAGCAGTACTTC
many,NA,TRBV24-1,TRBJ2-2,CATSGPPQGSGAGELFF,TGTGCCACCAGCGGCCCCCCCCAGGGGTCAGGAGCCGGGGAGCTGTTTTTT
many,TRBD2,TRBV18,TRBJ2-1,CASSPPKGLAGVEQFF,TGTGCCAGCTCACCTCCAAAGGGACTAGCGGGAGTTGAGCAGTTCTTC
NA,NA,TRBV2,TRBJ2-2,CASSDGTTRAGELFF,TGTGCCAGCAGTGACGGGACCACTAGGGCGGGGGAGCTGTTTTTT
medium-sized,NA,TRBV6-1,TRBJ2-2,CASSTRLGWNTGELFF,TGTGCCAGCAGTACCCGACTAGGGTGGAACACCGGGGAGCTGTTTTTT
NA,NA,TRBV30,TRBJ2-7,CACRARGEEQYF,TGTGCCTGTCGGGCCAGAGGGGAAGAGCAGTACTTC
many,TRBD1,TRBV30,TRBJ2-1,CAWIRGTGVRNEQFF,TGTGCCTGGATCCGGGGCACAGGGGTTAGGAATGAGCAGTTCTTC
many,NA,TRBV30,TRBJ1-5,CAWSPLLGARQPQHF,TGTGCCTGGAGTCCCTTGTTGGGGGCTCGGCAGCCCCAGCATTTT
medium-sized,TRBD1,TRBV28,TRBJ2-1,CASSTGGLYNEQFF,TGTGCCAGCAGCACAGGGGGGCTCTACAATGAGCAGTTCTTC
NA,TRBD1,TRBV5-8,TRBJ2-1,CASSLTGGYNEQFF,TGTGCCAGCAGCCTGACAGGGGGCTACAATGAGCAGTTCTTC
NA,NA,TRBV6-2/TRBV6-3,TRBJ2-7,CASRRVAGSYEQYF,TGTGCCAGCAGACGAGTCGCGGGGTCCTACGAGCAGTACTTC
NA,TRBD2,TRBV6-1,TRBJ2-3,CASSEASGGAGTQYF,TGTGCCAGCAGTGAAGCTAGCGGGGGGGCAGGTACGCAGTATTTT
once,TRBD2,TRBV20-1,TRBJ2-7,CSAPGTSGFYEQYF,TGCAGTGCACCCGGGACTAGCGGTTTCTACGAGCAGTACTTC
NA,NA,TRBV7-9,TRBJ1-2,CASSLGTDLYGYTF,TGTGCCAGCAGCTTAGGGACAGATTTATATGGCTACACCTTC
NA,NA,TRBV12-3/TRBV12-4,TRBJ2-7,CASSLKGGGGRQEQYF,TGTGCCAGCAGTTTAAAAGGGGGGGGCGGCCGCCAAGAGCAGTACTTC
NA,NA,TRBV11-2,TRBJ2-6,CASSLGCSRVANVLTF,TGTGCCAGCAGCTTAGGTTGCTCCCGCGTGGCCAACGTCCTGACTTTC
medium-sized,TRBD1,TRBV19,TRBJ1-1,CASSIEPGQDTEAFF,TGTGCCAGTAGTATAGAGCCGGGACAGGACACTGAAGCTTTCTTT
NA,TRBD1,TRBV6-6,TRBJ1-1,CASSYPGTGGGTEAFF,TGTGCCAGCAGTTACCCTGGGACAGGCGGCGGGACTGAAGCTTTCTTT
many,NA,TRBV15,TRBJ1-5,CATSYTPTRLSGNQPQHF,TGTGCCACCAGCTATACGCCGACAAGGCTTAGTGGCAATCAGCCCCAGCATTTT
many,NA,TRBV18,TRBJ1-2,CASSPEGSYGYTF,TGTGCCAGCTCACCGGAGGGTAGCTATGGCTACACCTTC
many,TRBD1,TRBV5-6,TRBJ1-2,CASSFGQGNYGYTF,TGTGCCAGCAGCTTTGGACAGGGGAACTATGGCTACACCTTC
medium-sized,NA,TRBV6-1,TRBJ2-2,CASSESNLNTGELFF,TGTGCCAGCAGTGAATCGAACCTGAACACCGGGGAGCTGTTTTTT
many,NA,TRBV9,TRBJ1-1,CASSPTNTGNTEAFF,TGTGCCAGCAGCCCCACCAACACAGGGAACACTGAAGCTTTCTTT
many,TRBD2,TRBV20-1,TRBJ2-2,CSARGEGDTGELFF,TGCAGTGCTAGAGGGGAGGGCGACACCGGGGAGCTGTTTTTT
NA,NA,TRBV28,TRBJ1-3,CASVKTVSSGNTIYF,TGTGCCAGCGTTAAGACAGTGAGCTCTGGAAACACCATATATTTT